Below, 7 T cell receptor beta chains from the same sample are listed, as sequenced in a study of blood T cell repertoires in COVID-19. Method: immunoSEQ multiplex PCR; TCRdb's copy keeps in-frame clones and lacks some. The table records approximately 160,000 clones, 90% of them present only once. Sequencing was performed on peripheral blood. The receptors originated from a man aged 55-75 years with active or convalescent COVID-19.

The rearrangement joins TRBV29-1 to TRBJ2-5, with 7 bases fitting TRBD1. After removal of 6 bases from V and 3 bases from J, the junction contained 10 bases not matched to a gene. CDR1 is SQVTM, CDR2 ANQGSEA, per germline. There are 14 residues in the CDR3. The CDR3 region is CSVPRQGQKETQYF. In DNA, the CDR3 is TGCAGCGTCCCCCGACAGGGTCAGAAAGAGACCCAGTACTTC.

The chain uses TRBV19 and TRBJ2-2; 10 bases fit TRBD1. With 4 bases clipped from V and 4 bases from J, the junction kept 9 bases outside the gene matches. This CDR3 has 17 amino acids. Germline CDR1 reads LNHDA; CDR2 reads SQIVND (reference sequence). The CDR3 DNA reads as TGTGCCAGTAGTACCGGGTCGGGACAGGGGTTCACCGGGGAGCTGTTTTTT. It is translated as CASSTGSGQGFTGELFF.

This chain connects TRBV5-1 to TRBJ1-2; D may be TRBD1 (6 bases). Germline V gene data show CDR1 as SGHRS and CDR2 as YFSETQ. The CDR3 is made up of 14 amino acids. Trimming took off 3 bases at V and 0 bases at J, with 9 bases between the two ends. CDR3 DNA: TGCGCCAGCAGCTCCGGGACAACTAACTATGGCTACACCTTC. Its translation is CASSSGTTNYGYTF.

In this sample, this clone turned up once. The rearrangement joins TRBV3-1 (or the pseudogene TRBV3-2) to TRBJ2-3; 11 nucleotides align to TRBD2. CDR3 size: 17 residues. V lost 2 bases and J lost 6; bases outside the gene matches: 10. CDR1 and CDR2 from the germline V gene are LGHDT and YNNKEL (reference sequence). The DNA of the CDR3 is TGTGCCAGCAGCCAACCCGTAGCGGGGGGGCGTGGGGATACGCAGTATTTT. It is translated as CASSQPVAGGRGDTQYF.

The V gene is TRBV5-1, the J gene TRBJ2-5; no clear D. Trimming left V 3 bases short and J 3 bases short, with 6 bases between. The CDR3 is 12 amino acids. Germline CDR1 SGHRS, CDR2 YFSETQ. The CDR3 DNA is TGCGCCAGCAGCTCAAATGAAGAGACCCAGTACTTC. As protein: CASSSNEETQYF.

In this sample, this clone turned up once. The genes are TRBV18 and TRBJ2-3; D is perhaps TRBD1 (5 bases). The CDR3 covers 15 residues. CDR1 is KGHSH, CDR2 LQKENI, per germline. V was pared by 3 bases and J by 0 bases, with 10 bases between. For the CDR3, the DNA is TGTGCCAGCTCACCGGTGGGGCCCAGCACAGATACGCAGTATTTT. As protein: CASSPVGPSTDTQYF.

V and J are TRBV6-1 and TRBJ2-7, with 9 bases lining up with TRBD1. Per germline, CDR1 MNHNS and CDR2 SASEGT. This CDR3 region has 20 residues. V was clipped by 2 bases and J by 3 bases; unmatched bases: 20. The CDR3 reads CASSELHSPQGTGWFYEQYF. The CDR3 bases are TGTGCCAGCAGTGAACTACACTCTCCCCAGGGGACAGGGTGGTTCTACGAGCAGTACTTC.